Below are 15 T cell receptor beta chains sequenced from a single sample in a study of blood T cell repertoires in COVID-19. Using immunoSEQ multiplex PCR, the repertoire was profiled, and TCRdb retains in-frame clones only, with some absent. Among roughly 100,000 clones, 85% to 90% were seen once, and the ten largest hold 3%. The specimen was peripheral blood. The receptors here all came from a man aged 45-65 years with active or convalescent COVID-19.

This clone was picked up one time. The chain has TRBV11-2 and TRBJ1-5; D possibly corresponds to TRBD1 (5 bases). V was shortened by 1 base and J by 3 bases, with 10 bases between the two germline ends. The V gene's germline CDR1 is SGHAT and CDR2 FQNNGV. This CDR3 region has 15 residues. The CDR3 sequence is CASSLATGPNQPQHF. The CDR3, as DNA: TGTGCCAGCAGCTTAGCTACAGGACCCAATCAGCCCCAGCATTTT.

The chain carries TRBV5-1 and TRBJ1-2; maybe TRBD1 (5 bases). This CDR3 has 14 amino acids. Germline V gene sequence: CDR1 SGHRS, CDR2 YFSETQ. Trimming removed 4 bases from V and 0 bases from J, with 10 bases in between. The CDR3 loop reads CASSADSTNYGYTF. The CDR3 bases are TGCGCCAGCAGCGCAGACAGTACTAACTATGGCTACACCTTC.

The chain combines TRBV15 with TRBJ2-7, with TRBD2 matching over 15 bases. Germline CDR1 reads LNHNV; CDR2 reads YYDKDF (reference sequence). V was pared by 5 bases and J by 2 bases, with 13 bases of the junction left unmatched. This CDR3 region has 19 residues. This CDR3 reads CATSEGTSGGTERTYEQYV. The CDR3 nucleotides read TGTGCCACCAGCGAAGGGACTAGCGGGGGGACCGAGCGAACCTACGAGCAGTACGTC.

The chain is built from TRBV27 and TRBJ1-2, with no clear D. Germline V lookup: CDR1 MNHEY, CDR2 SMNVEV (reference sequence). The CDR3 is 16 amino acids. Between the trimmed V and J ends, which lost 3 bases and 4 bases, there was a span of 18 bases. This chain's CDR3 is CASSFTGRGGGYGYTF. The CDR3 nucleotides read TGTGCCAGCAGTTTCACTGGTCGGGGTGGAGGCTATGGCTACACCTTC.

CDR3 in amino acids: CASSLAGAGEETQYF. In DNA form, the CDR3 reads TGTGCCAGCAGCTTAGCAGGGGCAGGGGAAGAGACCCAGTACTTC. The chain employs TRBV5-4 and TRBJ2-5; TRBD1 is a possible D gene (6 bases). This CDR3 comprises 15 residues. Germline CDR1 and CDR2: SGHNT and YYREEE (reference sequence). V dropped 2 bases and J dropped 3 bases, with 14 bases sitting between them.

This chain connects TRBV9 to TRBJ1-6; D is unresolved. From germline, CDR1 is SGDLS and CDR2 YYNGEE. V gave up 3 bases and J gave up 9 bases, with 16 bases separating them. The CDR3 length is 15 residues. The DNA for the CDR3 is TGTGCCAGCAGCGAGGACGGGAGGATCGGTTCACCCCTCCACTTT. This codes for CASSEDGRIGSPLHF.

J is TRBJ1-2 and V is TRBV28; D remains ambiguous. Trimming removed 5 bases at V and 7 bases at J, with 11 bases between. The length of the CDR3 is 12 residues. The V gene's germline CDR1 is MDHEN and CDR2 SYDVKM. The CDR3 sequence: CASSQMSVGYTF. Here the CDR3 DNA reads TGTGCCAGCAGTCAAATGTCGGTTGGCTACACCTTC.

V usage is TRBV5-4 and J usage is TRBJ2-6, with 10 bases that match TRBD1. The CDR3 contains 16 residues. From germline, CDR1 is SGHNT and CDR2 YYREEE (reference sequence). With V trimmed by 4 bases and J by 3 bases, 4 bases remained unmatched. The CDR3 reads CASSRQGADGANVLTF. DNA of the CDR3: TGTGCCAGCAGCCGACAGGGGGCGGATGGGGCCAACGTCCTGACTTTC. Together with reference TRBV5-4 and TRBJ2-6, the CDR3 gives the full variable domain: ETGVTQSPTHLIKTRGQQVTLRCSSQSGHNTVSWYQQALGQGPQFIFQYYREEENGRGNFPPRFSGLQFPNYSSELNVNALELDDSALYLCASSRQGADGANVLTFGAGSRLTVL.

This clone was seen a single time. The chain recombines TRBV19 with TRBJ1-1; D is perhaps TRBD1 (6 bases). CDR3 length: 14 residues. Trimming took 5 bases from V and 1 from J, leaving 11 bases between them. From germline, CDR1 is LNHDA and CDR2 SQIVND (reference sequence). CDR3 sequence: CASSPADRNTEAFF. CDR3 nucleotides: TGTGCCAGTAGTCCGGCGGACAGGAACACTGAAGCTTTCTTT. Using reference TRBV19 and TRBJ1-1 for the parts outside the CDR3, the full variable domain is DGGITQSPKYLFRKEGQNVTLSCEQNLNHDAMYWYRQDPGQGLRLIYYSQIVNDFQKGDIAEGYSVSREKKESFPLTVTSAQKNPTAFYLCASSPADRNTEAFFGQGTRLTVV.

The CDR3 is CASRTGLNTGELFF. CDR3 coding DNA: TGTGCCTCTCGAACAGGCTTGAACACCGGGGAGCTGTTTTTT. This chain joins TRBV28 and TRBJ2-2, with D perhaps matching TRBD1 (5 bases). Germline V lookup: CDR1 MDHEN, CDR2 SYDVKM. The CDR3 has 14 residues. V was cut by 11 bases and J by 1 base, with 14 bases left in between.

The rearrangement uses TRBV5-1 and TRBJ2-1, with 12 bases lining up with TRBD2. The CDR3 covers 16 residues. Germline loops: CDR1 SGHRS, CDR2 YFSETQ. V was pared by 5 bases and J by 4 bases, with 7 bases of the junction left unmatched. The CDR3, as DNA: TGCGCCAGCAGACCTAGCGGGGGGGCTCCTTACAATGAGCAGTTCTTC. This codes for CASRPSGGAPYNEQFF.

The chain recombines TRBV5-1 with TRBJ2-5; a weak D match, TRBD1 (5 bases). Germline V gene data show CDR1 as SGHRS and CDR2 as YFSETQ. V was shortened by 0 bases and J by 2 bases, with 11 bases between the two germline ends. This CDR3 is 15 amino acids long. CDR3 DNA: TGCGCCAGCAGCTTGGAGGGGAAAACTCAAGAGACCCAGTACTTC. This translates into CASSLEGKTQETQYF.

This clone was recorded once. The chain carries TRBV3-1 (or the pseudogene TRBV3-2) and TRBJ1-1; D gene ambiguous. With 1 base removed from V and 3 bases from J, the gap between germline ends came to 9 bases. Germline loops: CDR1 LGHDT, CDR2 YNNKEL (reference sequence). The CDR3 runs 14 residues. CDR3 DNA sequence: TGTGCCAGCAGCCAAGGAACAGCACACACTGAAGCTTTCTTT. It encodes CASSQGTAHTEAFF.

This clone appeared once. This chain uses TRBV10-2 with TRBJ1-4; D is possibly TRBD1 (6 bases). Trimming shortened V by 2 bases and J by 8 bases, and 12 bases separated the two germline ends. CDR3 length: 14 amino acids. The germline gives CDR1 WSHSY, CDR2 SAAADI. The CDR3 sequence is CASSEGAQGEKLFF. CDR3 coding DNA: TGCGCCAGCAGTGAGGGGGCCCAGGGGGAAAAACTGTTTTTT.

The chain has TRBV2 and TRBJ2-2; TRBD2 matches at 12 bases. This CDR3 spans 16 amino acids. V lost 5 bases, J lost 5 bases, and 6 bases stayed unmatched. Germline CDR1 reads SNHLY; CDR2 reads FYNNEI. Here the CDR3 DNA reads TGTGCCAGCAGTCCAACTAGCGGGGGGTCTACCGGGGAGCTGTTTTTT. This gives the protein CASSPTSGGSTGELFF. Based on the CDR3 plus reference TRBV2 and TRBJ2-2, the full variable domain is EPEVTQTPSHQVTQMGQEVILRCVPISNHLYFYWYRQILGQKVEFLVSFYNNEISEKSEIFDDQFSVERPDGSNFTLKIRSTKLEDSAMYFCASSPTSGGSTGELFFGEGSRLTVL.